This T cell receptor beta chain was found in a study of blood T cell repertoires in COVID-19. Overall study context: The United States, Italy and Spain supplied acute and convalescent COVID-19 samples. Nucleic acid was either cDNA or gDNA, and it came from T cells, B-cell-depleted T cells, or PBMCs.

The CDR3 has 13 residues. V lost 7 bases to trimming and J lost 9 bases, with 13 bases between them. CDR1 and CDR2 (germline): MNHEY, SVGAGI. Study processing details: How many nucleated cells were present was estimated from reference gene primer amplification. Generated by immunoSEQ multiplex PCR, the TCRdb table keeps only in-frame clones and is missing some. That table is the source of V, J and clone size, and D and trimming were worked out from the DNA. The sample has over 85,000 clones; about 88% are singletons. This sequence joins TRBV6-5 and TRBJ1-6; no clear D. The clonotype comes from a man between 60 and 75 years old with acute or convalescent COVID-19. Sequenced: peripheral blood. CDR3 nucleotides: TGTGCCAGCAACCAATTACGGGGTTCACCCCTCCACTTT. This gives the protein CASNQLRGSPLHF.